This T cell receptor beta chain was documented in a study of OX40 agonist ivuxolimab in advanced cancers. Broader study findings: CD8+ T cells (on average) carried more expanded clones than CD4+ T cells.

Libraries were prepared by immunoSEQ multiplex PCR; TCRdb keeps only in-frame clonotypes and omits some of them. The table shows 30,000 or so clones, with approximately 86% occurring only once. With respect to this clone: The antigen is not known. The germline gene is not matched at one end of the junction; a read error may be the cause.

The sequencing used CD4+ or CD8+ T cells sorted from blood, collected in a trial of the OX40 agonist ivuxolimab. The origin of this receptor is an adult with an advanced solid tumor such as melanoma, head and neck, liver or kidney cancer.

The CDR3 coding sequence is TGTGCCAGCAGCCACCCCCGGGACGGAAAATTCTTC. Residues: CASSHPRDGKFF. V usage is TRBV14 and J usage is TRBJ2-7; D may be TRBD1 or TRBD2 (5 bases each). The CDR3 consists of 12 residues. Germline values: CDR1 SGHDN, CDR2 FVKESK.